A single sample is the source of the 26 T cell receptor beta chains below, sequenced in a study of early T cells in non-severe SARS-CoV-2 infection. TCRdb reprocessed the 5' RACE reads with MiXCR, giving one entry per CDR3 protein. The repertoire holds about 70,000 distinct CDR3 sequences, with roughly 5.3% as singletons. Specimen: whole blood, collected at baseline. Receptor source: an adult who was a healthcare worker with PCR-confirmed SARS-CoV-2 infection or an uninfected control (not recorded which).

This clonotype was observed a few times. V and J are TRBV5-1 and TRBJ1-1; 10 bases line up with TRBD1. The V segment lost 3 bases and the J segment 2 bases; nucleotides outside the gene matches: 16. CDR3 length: 19 residues. The germline gives CDR1 SGHRS, CDR2 YFSETQ. The CDR3 region is CASSSHGTGAFGTNTEAFF. The CDR3 DNA sequence: TGCGCCAGCAGCTCGCACGGGACAGGGGCTTTTGGGACAAACACTGAAGCTTTCTTT. Filled out from reference TRBV5-1 and TRBJ1-1, the complete variable domain reads KAGVTQTPRYLIKTRGQQVTLSCSPISGHRSVSWYQQTPGQGLQFLFEYFSETQRNKGNFPGRFSGRQFSNSRSEMNVSTLELGDSALYLCASSSHGTGAFGTNTEAFFGQGTRLTVV.

This clonotype was recorded at least ten times. The chain recombines TRBV11-2 with TRBJ1-2; D may be TRBD1 (6 bases). There are 15 residues in the CDR3. The V and J ends lost 1 base and 7 bases respectively, with 16 bases between them. Germline lookup yields CDR1 SGHAT and CDR2 FQNNGV. CDR3 protein: CASSLAGRGLAGYTF. The CDR3 DNA is TGTGCCAGCAGCTTAGCGGGCAGGGGTTTGGCTGGCTACACCTTC.

The chain carries TRBV12-3 or TRBV12-4 and TRBJ1-2; 7 nucleotides match TRBD1. This CDR3 has 17 amino acids. V gave up 3 bases and J gave up 4 bases; unmatched junction bases: 14. The CDR3 loop reads CASSFRQGGPWGYGYTF. CDR3 sequence (DNA): TGTGCCAGCAGTTTCCGTCAGGGGGGCCCCTGGGGCTATGGCTACACCTTC.

This clonotype was observed at least ten times. The chain links TRBV6-5 to TRBJ1-1; D gene unclear. Germline V CDR1 and CDR2: MNHEY, SVGAGI. V dropped 5 bases and J dropped 11 bases, with 15 bases sitting between them. This CDR3 is 12 amino acids long. CDR3 in amino acids: CASSTGGDGAFF. Written as DNA, the CDR3 is TGTGCCAGCAGTACGGGCGGGGATGGGGCTTTCTTT.

This clonotype occurred many times. The chain couples TRBV7-9 to TRBJ2-3; TRBD1 agrees at 9 bases. The CDR3 length is 15 residues. V gave up 8 bases and J gave up 0 bases; unmatched junction bases: 6. Germline V lookup: CDR1 SEHNR, CDR2 FQNEAQ (reference sequence). CDR3 sequence reads: CASVDGTGSTDTQYF. For the CDR3, the DNA is TGTGCCAGCGTGGACGGGACAGGGAGCACAGATACGCAGTATTTT.

This clonotype was counted between two and nine times. In DNA form, the CDR3 reads TGTGCCAGCAGCCCGGACCGGGCGACTGAAGCTTTCTTT. This encodes CASSPDRATEAFF. The genes are TRBV28 and TRBJ1-1; unclear D gene. In germline, CDR1 is MDHEN, CDR2 SYDVKM. This CDR3 spans 13 amino acids. V dropped 6 bases and J dropped 5 bases, with 13 bases sitting between them. The full variable domain, with the rest looked up from reference TRBV28 and TRBJ1-1, is DVKVTQSSRYLVKRTGEKVFLECVQDMDHENMFWYRQDPGLGLRLIYFSYDVKMKEKGDIPEGYSVSREKKERFSLILESASTNQTSMYLCASSPDRATEAFFGQGTRLTVV.

In its sample, this clonotype was seen a few times. This chain connects TRBV7-9 to TRBJ1-5; 10 bases line up with TRBD1. The germline CDR1 and CDR2 sequences are SEHNR and FQNEAQ (reference sequence). This CDR3 spans 13 amino acids. J gave up 9 bases and V 5 bases, and 4 bases lay outside the gene matches. CDR3 DNA: TGTGCCAGCAGCAGACAGGGGGCAAGGCCCCAGCATTTT. Encoded protein: CASSRQGARPQHF.

This clonotype came up a few times. This chain joins TRBV12-3 or TRBV12-4 and TRBJ2-7; 9 nucleotides align to TRBD2. The CDR3 is 13 amino acids. Losses at the gene ends were 2 bases for V and 4 bases for J; bases not matched to a gene: 0. CDR3 in amino acids: CASSLLAGYEQYF. CDR3 nucleotide sequence: TGTGCCAGCAGTTTACTAGCGGGATACGAGCAGTACTTC.

The rearrangement joins TRBV30 to TRBJ1-6; the D is unclear. From germline, CDR1 is GTSNPN and CDR2 SVGIG (reference sequence). CDR3 length equals 14 residues. V lost 3 bases and J 5 bases, leaving 11 bases between the germline ends. Here the CDR3 DNA reads TGTGCCTGGAGGCCTCCCCCCAATAATTCACCCCTCCACTTT. Protein product: CAWRPPPNNSPLHF.

This clonotype was counted at least ten times. The chain employs TRBV18 and TRBJ2-7; the match to TRBD2 covers 13 bases. This CDR3 contains 18 residues. Trimming cost V 0 bases and J 4 bases; bases outside gene matches: 9. Germline V gene lookup returns CDR1 KGHSH and CDR2 LQKENI. CDR3 protein: CASSPPRTSGSIEYEQYF. In nucleotides, the CDR3 is TGTGCCAGCTCACCACCGAGGACTAGCGGGAGTATTGAGTACGAGCAGTACTTC. The complete variable domain, with remaining parts taken from reference TRBV18 and TRBJ2-7, reads NAGVMQNPRHLVRRRGQEARLRCSPMKGHSHVYWYRQLPEEGLKFMVYLQKENIIDESGMPKERFSAEFPKEGPSILRIQQVVRGDSAAYFCASSPPRTSGSIEYEQYFGPGTRLTVT.

V is TRBV7-9 and J is TRBJ2-1, with D uncertain. Trimming removed 5 bases from V and 8 bases from J, with 7 bases in between. The length of the CDR3 is 11 residues. Germline CDR1 SEHNR, CDR2 FQNEAQ (reference sequence). The CDR3 is CASSLSDEQFF. CDR3 coding DNA: TGTGCCAGCAGCCTTTCGGATGAGCAGTTCTTC.

This clonotype was detected a few times. The chain links TRBV30 to TRBJ2-7, with no clear D. There are 11 residues in the CDR3. Germline V gene lookup returns CDR1 GTSNPN and CDR2 SVGIG (reference sequence). V was pared by 3 bases and J by 4 bases, with 7 bases between. The CDR3 bases are TGTGCCTGGAGCGGCCTATACGAGCAGTACTTC. It yields the protein CAWSGLYEQYF.

V gene TRBV2 combines with J gene TRBJ1-2; possible D gene TRBD1, 5 bases. The germline gives CDR1 SNHLY, CDR2 FYNNEI. The CDR3 is made up of 13 amino acids. V dropped 2 bases and J dropped 4 bases, with 8 bases sitting between them. This CDR3 is CASSETGTYGYTF. The CDR3 DNA sequence: TGTGCCAGCAGTGAAACGGGGACCTATGGCTACACCTTC.

This clonotype came up a few times. J is TRBJ2-1 and V is TRBV5-6; 9 nucleotides align to TRBD2. The CDR3 runs 14 residues. Unmatched junction bases numbered 3, after V lost 0 bases and J lost 8 bases. CDR1 is SGHDT and CDR2 is YYEEEE in the germline V gene. The CDR3 nucleotides read TGTGCCAGCAGCTTGGGACTAGCGGTCGATGAGCAGTTCTTC. Translation: CASSLGLAVDEQFF.

This clonotype showed up many times. CDR3 protein: CSARDLTYEQYF. In nucleotides, the CDR3 is TGCAGTGCTAGGGACCTAACCTACGAGCAGTACTTC. This chain joins TRBV20-1 and TRBJ2-7; D uncertain. Trimming pared 3 bases from V and 2 bases from J, leaving 8 bases between. Germline loops: CDR1 DFQATT, CDR2 SNEGSKA (reference sequence). The CDR3 length is 12 residues.

The gene calls are TRBV10-3 and TRBJ1-3, with D unresolved. The germline V gene has CDR1 ENHRY and CDR2 SYGVKD. There are 15 residues in the CDR3. The V gene lost 7 bases and the J gene lost 4 bases, with 17 bases spanning the gap. CDR3 in amino acids: CAINPGSLAGNTIYF. The DNA of the CDR3 is TGTGCCATCAACCCCGGGTCTTTGGCAGGAAACACCATATATTTT.

The chain joins TRBV20-1 to TRBJ2-5, with 10 nucleotides matching TRBD2. CDR3 length equals 15 residues. Per germline, CDR1 DFQATT and CDR2 SNEGSKA (reference sequence). V was pared by 6 bases and J by 5 bases, with 12 bases of the junction left unmatched. The CDR3 is CSADRLAGEMETQYF. The CDR3 nucleotides read TGCAGTGCAGACAGGCTAGCGGGAGAAATGGAGACCCAGTACTTC.

In its sample, this clonotype was seen once. This rearrangement joins TRBV28 to TRBJ2-5, with 11 bases that match TRBD1. The CDR3 is 17 amino acids. V gave up 4 bases and J gave up 1 base; unmatched junction bases: 8. Germline V gene data show CDR1 as MDHEN and CDR2 as SYDVKM. The CDR3 DNA reads as TGTGCCAGCAGTTCCTTCTCCGGGACAGGGGGCCAAGAGACCCAGTACTTC. This sequence encodes CASSSFSGTGGQETQYF.

This clonotype has a count of ten or more. This chain connects TRBV7-2 to TRBJ1-2; D might be TRBD1 (6 bases). V gave up 2 bases and J gave up 4 bases, with 14 bases separating them. The CDR3 has 15 amino acids. Germline CDR1 SGHTA, CDR2 FQGNSA. CDR3 nucleotide sequence: TGTGCCAGCAGCTTAAATCCGGGGGCTGGCTATGGCTACACCTTC. Amino acid sequence: CASSLNPGAGYGYTF.

This clonotype is termed medium-sized. The rearrangement uses TRBV11-2 and TRBJ2-1; D is possibly TRBD1 or TRBD2 (5 bases each). Germline V lookup: CDR1 SGHAT, CDR2 FQNNGV. The CDR3 has 15 residues. With 5 bases removed from V and 10 bases from J, the gap between germline ends came to 21 bases. CDR3 in amino acids: CASSVILDFEGEQFF. CDR3 coding DNA: TGTGCCAGCAGCGTCATACTCGACTTTGAGGGGGAGCAGTTCTTC.

This clonotype was seen a handful of times. V usage is TRBV9 and J usage is TRBJ2-3; 7 bases line up with TRBD2. Trimming at V came to 7 bases and at J to 4 bases, leaving 12 bases not matched to a gene. The germline gives CDR1 SGDLS, CDR2 YYNGEE. The CDR3 totals 15 residues. The CDR3 loop reads CASDLTGTTPDTQYF. The CDR3 nucleotides are TGTGCCAGCGACCTAACCGGGACTACCCCAGATACGCAGTATTTT. Looking up the rest from reference TRBV9 and TRBJ2-3 gives the full variable domain: DSGVTQTPKHLITATGQRVTLRCSPRSGDLSVYWYQQSLDQGLQFLIQYYNGEERAKGNILERFSAQQFPDLHSELNLSSLELGDSALYFCASDLTGTTPDTQYFGPGTRLTVL.

This clonotype has a count of ten or more. The chain is built from TRBV25-1 and TRBJ2-7; TRBD1 matches at 7 bases. The CDR3 consists of 12 residues. Germline V gene sequence: CDR1 MGHDK, CDR2 SYGVNS. The CDR3 loop is CATSRTGYEQYF. The CDR3 DNA sequence: TGTGCGACCTCCCGGACAGGCTACGAGCAGTACTTC.

The J gene is TRBJ1-1, the V gene TRBV11-3, with D perhaps matching TRBD1 (5 bases). Germline CDR1 is SGHNT and CDR2 is YENEEA. Trimming left V 2 bases short and J 10 bases short, with 14 bases between. The CDR3 runs to 13 residues. This CDR3 reads CASSLSNQGLAFF. The CDR3 DNA reads as TGTGCCAGCAGCTTATCTAACCAGGGTTTAGCTTTCTTT.

The CDR3 is CASSALGGLEQFF. The CDR3 nucleotides read TGTGCCAGTAGTGCGTTGGGGGGTCTGGAGCAGTTCTTC. The chain joins TRBV19 to TRBJ2-1, with TRBD2 as a possible D gene (6 bases). Germline V gene lookup returns CDR1 LNHDA and CDR2 SQIVND (reference sequence). V gave up 5 bases and J gave up 10 bases, with 15 bases separating them. The length of the CDR3 is 13 residues.

With regard to this clonotype: A clone one base away is much larger, so this may be a read error. The genes are TRBV11-2 and TRBJ2-1, with D perhaps matching TRBD2 (6 bases). Germline assignment: CDR1 SGHAT and CDR2 FQNNGV. CDR3 length: 16 amino acids. The V end lost 3 bases, the J end lost 1 base, and 13 bases lay between the germline ends. For the CDR3, the DNA is TGTGCCAGCAGCTTTTTTTTAGCGGATTCCTACAATGAGCAGTTCTTC. Residues: CASSFFLADSYNEQFF.

The sample holds many counts of this clonotype. The chain uses TRBV29-1 and TRBJ1-2; TRBD1 might be the D (6 bases). From germline, CDR1 is SQVTM and CDR2 ANQGSEA. There are 12 residues in the CDR3. Trimming cost V 1 base and J 8 bases, with 11 bases left between them. The CDR3 reads CSVEGRRGGYTF. The CDR3 bases are TGCAGCGTTGAAGGTCGAAGGGGGGGCTACACCTTC.